The sequence of this TCR beta chain was determined in a study of T cells in Graves' hyperthyroidism and ophthalmopathy (dated by TCRdb to between 2018 and 2020). About the study as a whole: Peripheral blood was sampled at the time of initial diagnosis, prior to any treatment. To identify TCR V-J signatures that set the groups apart, the researchers used a discovery cohort of 100 patients, made up of 40 to 45 with Graves' ophthalmopathy and some 58 with stable Graves' hyperthyroidism. Prospective prediction of ophthalmopathy was tested in an independent validation cohort consisting of 18 to 20 hyperthyroidism patients and approximately 16 patients who later progressed to ophthalmopathy. For training and testing, the 80 to 100 patients in the discovery cohort were randomly divided in a 7:3 ratio. The study also compared thyroid tissue and blood T-cell repertoires from a handful of Graves' hyperthyroidism patients. After blood sampling, hyperthyroidism patients were treated with methimazole at a starting dose of 30 mg daily, and ophthalmopathy patients were treated with high-dose intravenous methylprednisolone. The paper reports TCR Vbeta CDR3 sequencing of 140 or so peripheral blood samples: some 44 ophthalmopathy, about 75 hyperthyroidism and some 17 progressor patients. Results and caveats for the whole study, not just this receptor: In validation, progression to ophthalmopathy was predicted by the model with 55% to 71% sensitivity and under 85% specificity, a median of around 5.9 months before onset. Sample size was not statistically predetermined, and blinding of investigators to group allocation was not performed. Blood samples also contained most of the expanded thyroid clonotypes (frequency above 0.001), which suggests that blood repertoires may reflect thyroid immune responses. Ophthalmopathy was separated from stable hyperthyroidism by a 13 V-J signature model, with around 90% sensitivity and roughly 84% specificity obtained in cross-validation and 80%/75% obtained in testing.

CDR1 and CDR2, per the germline V gene (reference sequence), are PRHDT and FYEKMQ. Relative to germline, V is 5 bases shorter and J is 5 bases shorter, with 10 bases between their ends. From its cysteine to its phenylalanine, the CDR3 spans 13 amino acids. Only the CDR3 DNA stays, 39 bases, in frame from base 1. Ophthalmopathy patients had moderately to severely active disease, with a Clinical Activity Score of 3 or more, a NOSPECS grade of 4 or more, and a disease duration of less than 3 months. Patients with uncontrolled infections, other autoimmune diseases, pregnancy or lactation were excluded. Diagnoses relied on clinical symptoms, serum thyroxine and TRAb, thyroid ultrasound and orbital computed tomography. Ficoll-Paque density gradient centrifugation was used to isolate PBMCs from approximately 10 ml of fresh peripheral blood. Total RNA was extracted using Trizol reagent, and RNA quality was assessed on an Agilent 2100 Bioanalyzer.

The TCR beta CDR3 regions were amplified from the RNA transcripts. The TCR CDR3 was subjected to a first round of RT-PCR using the HTBI primer set and the Qiagen OneStep RT-PCR kit. The libraries were constructed in a second round of multiplex PCR and then size-selected and purified. The libraries were sequenced on an Illumina HiSeq2000 using paired-end 100 bp reads. The source study handled its data this way. Raw data were processed with SOAPnuke, discarding reads with adapters, uncalled bases, mean Phred below 15, or no exact constant-primer or identifier match. High-quality paired reads were merged using COPE v1.2.5, and each unique nucleotide sequence was defined as a clonotype. MiTCR v1.1 was used to align clonotypes to the IMGT TRBV, TRBD and TRBJ reference segments. Only V-J combinations with frequency above 0.0001, covering approximately 99% of repertoires, were analysed. The TCS score was defined as F50 (clonal expansion) divided by E x V (chaos), with BLOSUM62-based TCRdist calculated between CDR3 peptides within each V-J. Welch's t-statistics and random forest reduced fewer than 550 V-J features to around 14, which were used in a naive Bayes classifier (R e1071). Clones were called with MiXCR by TCRdb after fastp trimmed the public reads at Q25, and only in-frame beta chains were retained. Each CDR3 protein gets just one entry, which takes the most common genes and DNA from the rows behind it. Here the V and J calls rest on TCRdb's processing, not on the authors' analysis. This sample has over 350,000 distinct CDR3 sequences in its table, and roughly 13% of those were observed once. The ten largest clonotypes hold 25% to 30% of the sample.

This clonotype was counted many times. Its specific antigen is unknown. Base qualities are not provided; no much larger clone lies one nucleotide away. The chain joins TRBV13 to TRBJ2-1; no D gene can be assigned with confidence. Sequenced input: blood. This TCR came from a man in his fifties with Graves' ophthalmopathy. Here is the DNA: TGTGCCAGCAGCCCAGACTCAGACAATGAGCAGTTCTTC. Its coded protein is CASSPDSDNEQFF.